The source of this T cell receptor beta chain is a study of blood T cell repertoires in COVID-19. Study-level background: The analysed material was cDNA or gDNA that came from T cells, B-cell-depleted T cells, or PBMCs.

The length of the CDR3 is 14 residues. From germline, CDR1 is SGHNT and CDR2 YYREEE (reference sequence). V shed 5 bases and J shed 4 bases, with 13 bases lying between them. Original analysis: Amplification of reference gene primers was used by the study to estimate nucleated cell counts. The table came from immunoSEQ multiplex PCR; TCRdb's copy has only in-frame clones and leaves some out. For V, J and clone size, that table is used; D and trimming come from the DNA. The table lists about 210,000 clones, 65% to 85% of them singletons, with roughly 13% in the top ten. The chain carries TRBV5-4 and TRBJ2-1, with D unclear. The TCR originated in a human donor in a cohort sampled during active COVID-19. The specimen sequenced was peripheral blood. CDR3 sequence: CASRAVADYNEQFF. The CDR3 DNA follows: TGTGCCAGCAGAGCTGTCGCTGATTACAATGAGCAGTTCTTC. The complete variable domain, with remaining parts taken from reference TRBV5-4 and TRBJ2-1, reads ETGVTQSPTHLIKTRGQQVTLRCSSQSGHNTVSWYQQALGQGPQFIFQYYREEENGRGNFPPRFSGLQFPNYSSELNVNALELDDSALYLCASRAVADYNEQFFGPGTRLTVL.